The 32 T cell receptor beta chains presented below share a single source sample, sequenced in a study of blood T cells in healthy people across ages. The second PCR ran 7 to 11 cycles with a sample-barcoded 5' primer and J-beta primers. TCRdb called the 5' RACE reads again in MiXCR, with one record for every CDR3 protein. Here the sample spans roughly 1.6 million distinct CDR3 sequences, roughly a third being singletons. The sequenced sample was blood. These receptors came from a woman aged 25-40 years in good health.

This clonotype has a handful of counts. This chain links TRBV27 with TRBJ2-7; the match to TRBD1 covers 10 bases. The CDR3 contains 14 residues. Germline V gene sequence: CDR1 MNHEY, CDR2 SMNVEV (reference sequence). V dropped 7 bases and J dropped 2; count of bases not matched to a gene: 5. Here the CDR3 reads CASNAGTGAYEQYF. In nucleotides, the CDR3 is TGTGCCAGCAATGCCGGGACAGGGGCCTACGAGCAGTACTTC.

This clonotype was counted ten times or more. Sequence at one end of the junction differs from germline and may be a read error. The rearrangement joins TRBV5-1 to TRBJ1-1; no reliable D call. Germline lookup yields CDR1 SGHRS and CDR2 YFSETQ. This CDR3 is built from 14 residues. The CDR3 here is CASSLGQKNTEAFF. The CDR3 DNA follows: TGTGCCAGCAGCTTAGGGCAGAAGAACACTGAAGCTTTCTTT.

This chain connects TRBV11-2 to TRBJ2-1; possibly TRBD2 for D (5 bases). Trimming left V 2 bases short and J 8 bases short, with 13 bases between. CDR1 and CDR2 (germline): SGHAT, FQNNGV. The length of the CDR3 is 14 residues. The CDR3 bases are TGTGCCAGCAGCTTACTTGGACTTCCCGATGAGCAGTTCTTC. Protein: CASSLLGLPDEQFF.

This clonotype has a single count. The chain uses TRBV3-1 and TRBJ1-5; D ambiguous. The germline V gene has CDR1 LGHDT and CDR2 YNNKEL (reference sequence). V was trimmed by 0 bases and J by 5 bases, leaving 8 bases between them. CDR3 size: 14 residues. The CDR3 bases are TGTGCCAGCAGCCAAGAGAGAAGGGATCAGCCCCAGCATTTT. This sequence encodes CASSQERRDQPQHF.

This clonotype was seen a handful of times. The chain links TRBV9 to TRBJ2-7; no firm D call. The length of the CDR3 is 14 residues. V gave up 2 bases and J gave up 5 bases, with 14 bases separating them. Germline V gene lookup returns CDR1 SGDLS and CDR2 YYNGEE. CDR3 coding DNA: TGTGCCAGCAGCGTGGAGTTAGGTCCCAACGAGCAGTACTTC. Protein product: CASSVELGPNEQYF.

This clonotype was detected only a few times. For the CDR3, the DNA is TGTGCCAGCAGTCCCAGGACAGGGGGTCATGGCTACACCTTC. Its protein is CASSPRTGGHGYTF. V gene TRBV12-3 or TRBV12-4 combines with J gene TRBJ1-2; 10 positions agree with TRBD1. Trimming removed 5 bases from V and 6 bases from J; junction bases left unmatched: 6. This CDR3 comprises 14 residues.

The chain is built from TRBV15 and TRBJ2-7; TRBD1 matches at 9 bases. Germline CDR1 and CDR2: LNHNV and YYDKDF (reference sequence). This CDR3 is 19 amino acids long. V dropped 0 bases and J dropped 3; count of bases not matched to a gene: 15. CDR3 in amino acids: CATSRDRGRWGQGIYEQYF. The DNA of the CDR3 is TGTGCCACCAGCAGAGATAGGGGTCGGTGGGGACAGGGCATCTACGAGCAGTACTTC.

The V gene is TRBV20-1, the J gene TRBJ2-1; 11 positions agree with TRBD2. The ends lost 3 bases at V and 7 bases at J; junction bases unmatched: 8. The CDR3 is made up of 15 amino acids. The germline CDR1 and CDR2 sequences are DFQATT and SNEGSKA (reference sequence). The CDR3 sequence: CSASQTSGVRNEQFF. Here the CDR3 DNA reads TGCAGTGCTAGTCAGACTAGCGGGGTTAGAAATGAGCAGTTCTTC.

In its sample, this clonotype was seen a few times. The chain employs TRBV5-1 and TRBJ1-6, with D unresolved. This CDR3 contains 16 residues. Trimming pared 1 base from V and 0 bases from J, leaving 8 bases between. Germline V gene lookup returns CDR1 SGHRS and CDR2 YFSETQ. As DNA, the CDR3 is TGCGCCAGCAGCTTGTTCCAGGCCTCCTATAATTCACCCCTCCACTTT. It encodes CASSLFQASYNSPLHF.

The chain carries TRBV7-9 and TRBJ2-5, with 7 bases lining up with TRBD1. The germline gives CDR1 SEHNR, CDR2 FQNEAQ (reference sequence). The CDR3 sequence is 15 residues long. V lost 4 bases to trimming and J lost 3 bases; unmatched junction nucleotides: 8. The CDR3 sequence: CASSYGPGGEETQYF. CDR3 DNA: TGTGCCAGCAGCTACGGGCCAGGGGGAGAAGAGACCCAGTACTTC.

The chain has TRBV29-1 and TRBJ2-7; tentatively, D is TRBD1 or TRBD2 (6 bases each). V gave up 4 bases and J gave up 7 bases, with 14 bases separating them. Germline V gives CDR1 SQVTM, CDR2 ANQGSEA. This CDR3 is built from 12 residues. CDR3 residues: CSVGTGSGEQYF. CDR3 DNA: TGCAGCGTTGGTACAGGGAGCGGGGAGCAGTACTTC.

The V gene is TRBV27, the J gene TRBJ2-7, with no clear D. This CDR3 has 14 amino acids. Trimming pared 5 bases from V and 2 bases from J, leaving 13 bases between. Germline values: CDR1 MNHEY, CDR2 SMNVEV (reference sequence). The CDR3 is CASSPNDRAYEQYF. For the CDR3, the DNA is TGTGCCAGCAGTCCGAACGACCGAGCCTACGAGCAGTACTTC.

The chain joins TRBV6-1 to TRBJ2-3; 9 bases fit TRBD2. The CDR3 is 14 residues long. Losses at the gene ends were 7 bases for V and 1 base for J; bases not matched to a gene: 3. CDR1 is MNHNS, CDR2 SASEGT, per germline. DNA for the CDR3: TGTGCCAGCATGGCTAGCGGGGGCACAGATACGCAGTATTTT. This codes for CASMASGGTDTQYF.

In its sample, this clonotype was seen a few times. CDR3 region: CASSLSGGGRPSYNEQFF. CDR3 in DNA: TGTGCCAGCAGCTTAAGTGGCGGCGGGAGGCCGTCCTACAATGAGCAGTTCTTC. The chain uses TRBV7-9 and TRBJ2-1; TRBD2 matches at 8 bases. CDR3 length: 18 amino acids. V lost 2 bases to trimming and J lost 1 base; unmatched junction nucleotides: 10. The germline gives CDR1 SEHNR, CDR2 FQNEAQ (reference sequence).

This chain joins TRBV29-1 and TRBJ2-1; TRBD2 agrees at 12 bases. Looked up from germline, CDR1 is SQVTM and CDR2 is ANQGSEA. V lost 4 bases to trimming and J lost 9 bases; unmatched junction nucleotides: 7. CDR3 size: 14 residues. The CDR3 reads CSVAPSGRAGEQFF. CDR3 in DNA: TGCAGCGTTGCCCCTAGCGGGAGGGCCGGTGAGCAGTTCTTC.

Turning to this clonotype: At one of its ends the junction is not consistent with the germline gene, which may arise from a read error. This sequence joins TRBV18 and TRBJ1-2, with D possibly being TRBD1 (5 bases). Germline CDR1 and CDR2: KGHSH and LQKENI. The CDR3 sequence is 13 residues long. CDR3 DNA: TGTGCCAACTCACTACAGGCTAACTATGGCTACACCTTC. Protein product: CANSLQANYGYTF.

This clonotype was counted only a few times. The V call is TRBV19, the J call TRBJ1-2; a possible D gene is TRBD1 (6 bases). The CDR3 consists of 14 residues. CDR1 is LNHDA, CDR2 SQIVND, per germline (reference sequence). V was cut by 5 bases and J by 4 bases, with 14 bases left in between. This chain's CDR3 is CASSPTGASYGYTF. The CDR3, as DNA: TGTGCCAGTAGTCCGACAGGAGCCTCCTATGGCTACACCTTC.

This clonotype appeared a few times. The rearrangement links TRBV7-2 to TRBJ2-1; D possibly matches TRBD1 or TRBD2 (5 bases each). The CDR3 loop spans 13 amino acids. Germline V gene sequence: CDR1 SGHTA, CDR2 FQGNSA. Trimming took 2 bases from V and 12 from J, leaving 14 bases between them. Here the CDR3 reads CASSLQGAIVQFF. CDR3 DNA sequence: TGTGCCAGCAGCTTACAGGGAGCGATCGTGCAGTTCTTC.

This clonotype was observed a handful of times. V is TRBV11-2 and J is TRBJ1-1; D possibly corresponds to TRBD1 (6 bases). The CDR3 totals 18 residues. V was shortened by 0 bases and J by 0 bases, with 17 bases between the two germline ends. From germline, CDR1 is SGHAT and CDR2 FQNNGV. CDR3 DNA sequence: TGTGCCAGCAGCTTAGAAGCCCCAGGGGAGTCGTTGAACACTGAAGCTTTCTTT. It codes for CASSLEAPGESLNTEAFF.

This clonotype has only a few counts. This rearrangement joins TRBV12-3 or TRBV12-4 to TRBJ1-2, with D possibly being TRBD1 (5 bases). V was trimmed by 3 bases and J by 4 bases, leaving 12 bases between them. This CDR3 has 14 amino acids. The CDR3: CASSLRGNGYGYTF. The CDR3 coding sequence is TGTGCCAGCAGTTTGAGGGGAAATGGCTATGGCTACACCTTC.

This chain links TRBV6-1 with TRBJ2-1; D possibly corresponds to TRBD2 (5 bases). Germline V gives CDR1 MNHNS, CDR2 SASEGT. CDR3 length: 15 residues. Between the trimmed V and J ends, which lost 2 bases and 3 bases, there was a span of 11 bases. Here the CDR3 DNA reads TGTGCCAGCAGTGAAAGCGACTACCACTACAATGAGCAGTTCTTC. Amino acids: CASSESDYHYNEQFF.

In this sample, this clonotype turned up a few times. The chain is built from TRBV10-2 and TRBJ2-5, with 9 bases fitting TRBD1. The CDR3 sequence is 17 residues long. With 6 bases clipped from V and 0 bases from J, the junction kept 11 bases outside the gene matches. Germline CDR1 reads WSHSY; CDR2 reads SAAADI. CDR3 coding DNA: TGCGCCAGCAGCATAACCCGGGACAGGGTCTACCAAGAGACCCAGTACTTC. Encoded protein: CASSITRDRVYQETQYF.

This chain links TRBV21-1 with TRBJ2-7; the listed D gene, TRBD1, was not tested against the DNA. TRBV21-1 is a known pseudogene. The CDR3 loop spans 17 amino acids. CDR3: CASSKAPTGDRSYEQYF. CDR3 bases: TGTGCCAGCAGCAAAGCGCCGACAGGGGACCGCTCCTACGAGCAGTACTTC.

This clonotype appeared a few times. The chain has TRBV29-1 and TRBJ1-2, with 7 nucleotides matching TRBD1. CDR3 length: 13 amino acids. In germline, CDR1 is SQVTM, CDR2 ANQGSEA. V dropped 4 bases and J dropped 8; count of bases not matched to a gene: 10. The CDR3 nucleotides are TGCAGCGTTGCTCACCGACAGGGCATCGGCTACACCTTC. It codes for CSVAHRQGIGYTF.

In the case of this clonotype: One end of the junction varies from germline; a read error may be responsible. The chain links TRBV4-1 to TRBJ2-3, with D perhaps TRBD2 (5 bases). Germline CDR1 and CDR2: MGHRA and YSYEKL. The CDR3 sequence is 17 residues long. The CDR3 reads CANSQDRTFYGTDTQYF. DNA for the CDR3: TGCGCCAACAGCCAAGATCGGACTTTTTATGGAACAGATACGCAGTATTTT.

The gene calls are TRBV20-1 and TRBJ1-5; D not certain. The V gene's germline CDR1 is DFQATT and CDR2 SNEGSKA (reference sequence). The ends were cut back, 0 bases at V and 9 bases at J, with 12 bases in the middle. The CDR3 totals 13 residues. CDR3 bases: TGCAGTGCTAGAGAGGGCAAGACGACGCCCCAGCATTTT. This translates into CSAREGKTTPQHF.

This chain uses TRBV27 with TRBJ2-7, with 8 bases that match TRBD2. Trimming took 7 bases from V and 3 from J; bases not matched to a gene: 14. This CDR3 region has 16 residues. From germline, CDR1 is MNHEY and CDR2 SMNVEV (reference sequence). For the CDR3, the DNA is TGTGCCAGCACTGGGATAATAGCGGGAAGGCGCTACGAGCAGTACTTC. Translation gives CASTGIIAGRRYEQYF.

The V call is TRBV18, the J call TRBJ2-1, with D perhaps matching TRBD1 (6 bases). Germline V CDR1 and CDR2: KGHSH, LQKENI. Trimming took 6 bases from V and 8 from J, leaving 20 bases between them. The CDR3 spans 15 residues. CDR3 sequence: CASSFDYRDYDEQFF. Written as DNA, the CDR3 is TGTGCCAGCTCTTTTGACTACAGGGATTACGATGAGCAGTTCTTC.

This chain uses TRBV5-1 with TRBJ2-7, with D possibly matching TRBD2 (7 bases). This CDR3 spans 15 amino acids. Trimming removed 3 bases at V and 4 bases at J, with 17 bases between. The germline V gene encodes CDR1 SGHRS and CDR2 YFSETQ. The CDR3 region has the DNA TGCGCCAGCAGCTCCCAGGCGGGGGCCGGGTACGAGCAGTACTTC. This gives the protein CASSSQAGAGYEQYF.

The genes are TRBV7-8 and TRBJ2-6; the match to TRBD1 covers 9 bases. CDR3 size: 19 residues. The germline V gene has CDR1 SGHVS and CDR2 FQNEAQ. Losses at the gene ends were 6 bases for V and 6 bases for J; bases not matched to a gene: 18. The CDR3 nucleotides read TGTGCCAGCAGTAAAGTCCGGGACAGGGTCCTCTGGGAGGCCAACGTCCTGACTTTC. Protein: CASSKVRDRVLWEANVLTF.

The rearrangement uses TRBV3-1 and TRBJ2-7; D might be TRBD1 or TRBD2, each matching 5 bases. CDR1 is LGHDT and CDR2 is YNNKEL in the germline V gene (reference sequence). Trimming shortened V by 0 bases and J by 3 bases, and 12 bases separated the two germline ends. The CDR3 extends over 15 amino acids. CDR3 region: CASSQDTGRYYEQYF. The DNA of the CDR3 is TGTGCCAGCAGCCAAGATACGGGACGGTACTACGAGCAGTACTTC.

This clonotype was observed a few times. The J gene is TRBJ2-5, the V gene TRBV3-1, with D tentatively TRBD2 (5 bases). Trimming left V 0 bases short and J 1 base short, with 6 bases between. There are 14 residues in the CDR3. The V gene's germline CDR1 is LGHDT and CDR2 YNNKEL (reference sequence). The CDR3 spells CASSQEGSQETQYF. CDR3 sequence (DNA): TGTGCCAGCAGCCAAGAGGGGAGCCAAGAGACCCAGTACTTC.